The clone carrying this TCR beta chain came up many times. Its antigen is currently unknown. The sample is drawn from a study of identical twins. Study-wide results and limits: Invariant T cells like MAIT and iNKT could partly confound the zero-insertion analyses. While abundant cord blood beta clonotypes carried fewer insertions, memory repertoires showed no such pattern. For out-of-frame beta sequences, excess twin sharing was weaker.

A universal primer site was incorporated via template switching, and the cDNA contained unique molecular identifiers. One entry per CDR3 protein, called by TCRdb with MiXCR from the 5' RACE reads. This sample has around 670,000 distinct CDR3 sequences; around 6% occur once, and the top ten carry 1.5% to 2%. The CDR3 spans 12 residues. Germline V lookup: CDR1 MNHNS, CDR2 SASEGT. Trimming stripped 6 bases from V and 7 bases from J, with 13 bases between. Input material: naive T cells sorted from blood. The clonotype comes from a man between 18 and 29 years old in good health. The V gene is TRBV6-1, the J gene TRBJ2-7; tentative D call: TRBD1 (8 bases). The DNA of the CDR3 is TGTGCCAGCAGGAACAGGGGGGGGGAGCAGTACTTC. Translating gives CASRNRGGEQYF.